One and the same sample provided the 21 T cell receptor beta chains below, sequenced in a study of T cells in Graves' hyperthyroidism and ophthalmopathy. RNA transcripts provided the source from which TCR beta CDR3 regions were amplified. First-round RT-PCR targeting the TCR CDR3 was performed with the HTBI primer set. MiXCR was run by TCRdb on the multiplex PCR reads, yielding one entry per CDR3 protein. The sample has more than 500,000 distinct CDR3 sequences; approximately 49% are singletons. Sequenced sample: peripheral blood or thyroid tissue (not recorded which). These receptor sequences come from an adult woman with Graves' disease, either hyperthyroidism or ophthalmopathy (not recorded which).

The chain has TRBV12-3 or TRBV12-4 and TRBJ1-2; weak D call: TRBD1 (5 bases). This CDR3 is built from 16 residues. The V and J ends lost 1 base and 7 bases respectively, with 19 bases between them. The CDR3 protein is CASSLEVGRELGGYTF. The DNA of the CDR3 is TGTGCCAGCAGTTTAGAAGTTGGCAGGGAGTTGGGTGGCTACACCTTC.

The chain carries TRBV20-1 and TRBJ1-2; the D gene is possibly TRBD1 (5 bases). The CDR3 contains 12 residues. Germline V gene sequence: CDR1 DFQATT, CDR2 SNEGSKA (reference sequence). V lost 1 base and J 7 bases, leaving 10 bases between the germline ends. This CDR3 is CSARAPGGGYTF. Written as DNA, the CDR3 is TGCAGTGCTAGAGCGCCGGGGGGTGGCTACACCTTC.

This clonotype showed up many times. The V and J genes are TRBV7-9 and TRBJ1-2, with 8 bases that match TRBD1. Trimming took 4 bases from V and 7 from J; bases not matched to a gene: 14. CDR1 SEHNR and CDR2 FQNEAQ come from the germline V gene (reference sequence). This CDR3 region has 16 residues. CDR3 nucleotide sequence: TGTGCCAGCAGCTCCCTGGGTTCGGGACAGGCGGCTGGCTACACCTTC. This codes for CASSSLGSGQAAGYTF.

V is TRBV7-9 and J is TRBJ2-7; D is perhaps TRBD2 (6 bases). The CDR3 consists of 13 residues. Germline-derived CDR1 and CDR2 are SEHNR and FQNEAQ (reference sequence). CDR3 DNA sequence: TGTGCTAGCCCAGGCGGGGCCTCCTACGAGCAGTACTTC. This sequence encodes CASPGGASYEQYF.

This clonotype has ten or more counts. The rearrangement joins TRBV2 to TRBJ1-2, with D possibly being TRBD1 (6 bases). Germline V gene lookup returns CDR1 SNHLY and CDR2 FYNNEI. The germline V and J ends were trimmed by 7 bases and 2 bases, with 20 bases remaining between them. The CDR3 has 16 amino acids. The CDR3, as DNA: TGTGCCAGCACCTTAAGGTTGGGGGCGTCCAACTATGGCTACACCTTC. It yields the protein CASTLRLGASNYGYTF.

This chain joins TRBV4-2 and TRBJ2-7; 11 bases are a match to TRBD2. After removal of 4 bases from V and 2 bases from J, the junction contained 4 bases not matched to a gene. CDR1 is LGHNA and CDR2 is YNFKEQ in the germline V gene. This CDR3 contains 15 residues. The CDR3 DNA follows: TGTGCCAGCAGCCCGGGACTAGCGGCAACCTACGAGCAGTACTTC. It yields the protein CASSPGLAATYEQYF.

This chain links TRBV7-9 with TRBJ2-7; TRBD2 might be the D (5 bases). V dropped 5 bases and J dropped 4 bases, with 18 bases sitting between them. Germline-derived CDR1 and CDR2 are SEHNR and FQNEAQ (reference sequence). The CDR3 extends over 15 amino acids. The CDR3 coding sequence is TGTGCCAGCAGCCAAATTGGGAGCCAGTCGTACGAGCAGTACTTC. It codes for CASSQIGSQSYEQYF. Looking up the rest from reference TRBV7-9 and TRBJ2-7 gives the full variable domain: DTGVSQNPRHKITKRGQNVTFRCDPISEHNRLYWYRQTLGQGPEFLTYFQNEAQLEKSRLLSDRFSAERPKGSFSTLEIQRTEQGDSAMYLCASSQIGSQSYEQYFGPGTRLTVT.

The CDR3 coding sequence is TGTGCCAGCAAGGACAGGAGCTACGAGCAGTACTTC. It encodes CASKDRSYEQYF. This sequence joins TRBV6-1 and TRBJ2-7; 7 bases align to TRBD1. The CDR3 spans 12 residues. The ends lost 7 bases at V and 3 bases at J; junction bases unmatched: 3. Germline V gene data show CDR1 as MNHNS and CDR2 as SASEGT.

The chain has TRBV7-3 and TRBJ1-2; D possibly corresponds to TRBD1 (6 bases). Germline loops: CDR1 SGHTA, CDR2 FQGTGA. The CDR3 contains 14 residues. Trimming pared 4 bases from V and 7 bases from J, leaving 16 bases between. CDR3 sequence: CASSSSGKGVGYTF. The CDR3, as DNA: TGTGCCAGCAGCTCTAGCGGGAAGGGGGTTGGCTACACCTTC.

V is TRBV20-1 and J is TRBJ2-3; 7 nucleotides align to TRBD2. The CDR3 loop spans 12 amino acids. Germline CDR1 DFQATT, CDR2 SNEGSKA (reference sequence). V gave up 5 bases and J gave up 1 base; unmatched junction bases: 0. This CDR3 reads CSAAGGTDTQYF. For the CDR3, the DNA is TGCAGTGCTGCGGGGGGCACAGATACGCAGTATTTT.

Points on this clonotype: The conserved phenylalanine or tryptophan is not found at the CDR3 terminus, so this likely reflects a read error. The rearrangement links TRBV7-8 to TRBJ1-1; D is unclear. V gave up 0 bases and J gave up 4 bases, with 0 bases separating them. The CDR3 covers 11 residues. Germline V gene lookup returns CDR1 SGHVS and CDR2 FQNEAQ. The CDR3 spells CASSLATEAFS. The CDR3 DNA is TGTGCCAGCAGCTTAGCCACTGAAGCTTTCTCT.

Points on this clonotype: Because it lacks the conserved phenylalanine or tryptophan at the end, this CDR3 is likely a read error. It is unclear where the CDR3 begins or ends on the DNA, so no DNA is shown, and the CDR3 is as TCRdb lists it. The gene calls are TRBV7-9 and TRBJ2-5; the D call of TRBD1 is as the table states it, not checked on the DNA. The CDR3 is made up of 15 amino acids, end residues included. CDR1 is SEHNR, CDR2 FQNEAQ, per germline (reference sequence). CDR3 region: CGSSLVQAHGYTFGS.

This clonotype was seen repeatedly, ten times or more. This chain connects TRBV29-1 to TRBJ1-4, with unresolved D. V gave up 5 bases and J gave up 8 bases, with 18 bases separating them. In germline, CDR1 is SQVTM, CDR2 ANQGSEA. The CDR3 length is 14 residues. CDR3 coding DNA: TGCAGCGTTTATAGCTCCGGGAGAGGCGAAAAACTGTTTTTT. Encoded protein: CSVYSSGRGEKLFF. Drawing the rest from reference TRBV29-1 and TRBJ1-4, the complete variable domain is SAVISQKPSRDICQRGTSLTIQCQVDSQVTMMFWYRQQPGQSLTLIATANQGSEATYESGFVIDKFPISRPNLTFSTLTVSNMSPEDSSIYLCSVYSSGRGEKLFFGSGTQLSVL.

The J gene is TRBJ2-5, the V gene TRBV5-6; 8 positions match TRBD2. J was trimmed by 1 base and V by 5 bases; bases with no gene match: 13. The length of the CDR3 is 17 residues. Germline values: CDR1 SGHDT, CDR2 YYEEEE. The DNA for the CDR3 is TGTGCCAGCAGTTTACAGGGTCGGCTAGCGGGCCAAGAGACCCAGTACTTC. It codes for CASSLQGRLAGQETQYF.

For this clonotype: It may be a read error: a sequence one base away is much more abundant. The chain combines TRBV10-3 with TRBJ2-5; D possibly corresponds to TRBD2 (6 bases). Trimming stripped 8 bases from V and 11 bases from J, with 24 bases between. Germline V lookup: CDR1 ENHRY, CDR2 SYGVKD. This CDR3 comprises 14 residues. The CDR3: CAIRYSGVYNEQYF. The CDR3, as DNA: TGTGCCATCCGGTATAGCGGAGTCTACAATGAGCAGTACTTC.

This clonotype was seen repeatedly, ten times or more. The J gene is TRBJ1-2, the V gene TRBV19, with 11 positions matching TRBD1. CDR3 length: 15 amino acids. Unmatched junction bases numbered 4, after V lost 5 bases and J lost 2 bases. Germline values: CDR1 LNHDA, CDR2 SQIVND (reference sequence). As DNA, the CDR3 is TGTGCCAGTAGTTCCGGGACAGGGGGGAACTATGGCTACACCTTC. This translates into CASSSGTGGNYGYTF. Full variable domain (rest looked up from reference TRBV19 and TRBJ1-2): DGGITQSPKYLFRKEGQNVTLSCEQNLNHDAMYWYRQDPGQGLRLIYYSQIVNDFQKGDIAEGYSVSREKKESFPLTVTSAQKNPTAFYLCASSSGTGGNYGYTFGSGTRLTVV.

The table lists this clonotype with many counts. The V gene is TRBV20-1, the J gene TRBJ1-5; D perhaps matches TRBD1 (6 bases). The CDR3 runs 15 residues. The germline V gene encodes CDR1 DFQATT and CDR2 SNEGSKA (reference sequence). V lost 6 bases to trimming and J lost 4 bases, with 19 bases between them. CDR3 protein: CSAKGDRSENQPQHF. The CDR3 coding sequence is TGCAGTGCAAAGGGGGACCGATCAGAGAATCAGCCCCAGCATTTT.

The V and J genes are TRBV30 and TRBJ1-5; D is perhaps TRBD1 (5 bases). The CDR3 consists of 15 residues. The V end was cut by 7 bases, the J end by 3 bases, with 19 bases between. Germline-derived CDR1 and CDR2 are GTSNPN and SVGIG (reference sequence). CDR3 residues: CAFTSEGTYNQPQHF. CDR3 coding DNA: TGTGCCTTTACCTCTGAGGGGACCTACAATCAGCCCCAGCATTTT.

The table lists this clonotype with a few counts. The rearrangement links TRBV24-1 to TRBJ1-2, with D perhaps TRBD1 (5 bases). Looked up from germline, CDR1 is KGHDR and CDR2 is SFDVKD. The CDR3 has 15 residues. The V end was cut by 2 bases, the J end by 4 bases, with 13 bases between. CDR3 loop: CATSDSLDRTYGYTF. CDR3 coding DNA: TGTGCCACCAGTGATTCCCTCGACAGAACCTATGGCTACACCTTC.

This chain links TRBV11-2 with TRBJ1-4; D unclear. CDR3 length: 16 residues. Per the germline V gene, CDR1 is SGHAT and CDR2 is FQNNGV. The germline V and J ends were trimmed by 5 bases and 9 bases, with 22 bases remaining between them. The CDR3 coding sequence is TGTGCCAGCAGCCGGGATGGACGTTTAGGTCGAAAAAAACTGTTTTTT. This gives the protein CASSRDGRLGRKKLFF. Variable domain in full (rest from reference TRBV11-2 and TRBJ1-4): EAGVAQSPRYKIIEKRQSVAFWCNPISGHATLYWYQQILGQGPKLLIQFQNNGVVDDSQLPKDRFSAERLKGVDSTLKIQPAKLEDSAVYLCASSRDGRLGRKKLFFGSGTQLSVL.

This clonotype has a count of ten or more. The chain employs TRBV2 and TRBJ1-5; D might be TRBD1 (5 bases). Germline CDR1 SNHLY, CDR2 FYNNEI. V was shortened by 4 bases and J by 5 bases, with 24 bases between the two germline ends. This CDR3 region has 18 residues. The CDR3 nucleotides read TGTGCCAGCAGTGTGAATATTTTCGGGACCCCGGGGGATCAGCCCCAGCATTTT. Translation: CASSVNIFGTPGDQPQHF.